These T cell receptor beta chains were read from a single sample in a study of cytomegalovirus exposure and HLA in healthy donors. Some clones are missing from TCRdb's copy, which holds only in-frame ones; the method was immunoSEQ multiplex PCR. The data show roughly 80,000 clones, 70% to 85% seen once. Sequenced: PBMCs. The receptors here all came from a man in his fifties or sixties in good health and CMV-seropositive. Both conserved end residues are part of each CDR3. A D gene is named only where the DNA matches it firmly. Size tells how often a clone was seen (once, few, many) or the class of an expanded clone, and some rows leave it out.

.	TRBV7-3	.	TRBJ1-2	CASSSPGSYGYTF	TGTGCCAGCAGCTCGCCCGGGAGCTATGGCTACACCTTC
TRBD1	TRBV5-1	.	TRBJ1-1	CASSTVGQGGPEAFF	TGCGCCAGCAGCACCGTTGGACAGGGGGGTCCTGAAGCTTTCTTT
TRBD1	TRBV11-2	.	TRBJ1-5	CASSSLGATGLNSPQHF	TGTGCCAGCAGCTCTCTGGGGGCGACAGGGCTTAATTCGCCCCAGCATTTT
TRBD1	TRBV19	.	TRBJ2-7	CASSIGTGGYEQYF	TGTGCCAGTAGTATTGGGACAGGGGGCTACGAGCAGTACTTC
.	TRBV19	.	TRBJ1-2	CATLWGDGYTF	TGTGCCACCTTGTGGGGGGATGGCTACACCTTC
.	TRBV5-4	.	TRBJ2-3	CASSLEGVRVDTQYF	TGTGCCAGCAGCTTGGAAGGGGTCCGCGTAGATACGCAGTATTTT
.	TRBV7-9	.	TRBJ2-5	CASRGKTVSWAGKETQYF	TGTGCCAGCAGGGGTAAAACGGTGTCCTGGGCGGGGAAAGAGACCCAGTACTTC
.	TRBV27	.	TRBJ2-7	CASSFRGGGSYEQYF	TGTGCCAGCAGTTTTAGGGGAGGGGGGTCCTACGAGCAGTACTTC
.	TRBV20-1	.	TRBJ2-4	CSAKQVNIQYF	TGCAGTGCTAAACAGGTGAACATTCAGTACTTC
.	TRBV11-3	once	TRBJ1-2	CASTTGGDGYTF	TGTGCCAGCACCACCGGCGGGGATGGCTACACCTTC
TRBD1	TRBV5-1	.	TRBJ2-1	CASSPGQGSYNEQFF	TGCGCCAGCAGCCCTGGACAGGGCTCCTACAATGAGCAGTTCTTC
.	TRBV14	few	TRBJ1-2	CASSQVRGVSYTF	TGTGCCAGCAGCCAAGTACGGGGGGTCAGCTACACCTTC
TRBD2	TRBV7-9	.	TRBJ2-7	CSSSLQREDYEQYF	TGTTCCAGCAGCTTACAGCGGGAGGACTACGAGCAGTACTTC
TRBD1	TRBV7-3	few	TRBJ2-2	CASSLIGGLSGELFF	TGTGCCAGCAGCTTAATAGGGGGCCTATCCGGGGAGCTGTTTTTT
TRBD2	TRBV19	.	TRBJ2-5	CASSTIGLAEREETQYF	TGTGCCAGTAGTACCATTGGACTAGCGGAGAGAGAGGAGACCCAGTACTTC
TRBD2	TRBV5-4	.	TRBJ2-5	CASSFGRADQTQYF	TGTGCCAGCAGCTTCGGGAGGGCCGACCAGACCCAGTACTTC
.	TRBV2	.	TRBJ2-4	CASSAIAKNIQYF	TGTGCCAGCAGTGCTATAGCCAAAAACATTCAGTACTTC
.	TRBV4-2	few	TRBJ2-2	CASSLTGPGELFF	TGTGCCAGCTCCTTGACTGGTCCCGGGGAGCTGTTTTTT
TRBD1	TRBV9	.	TRBJ1-2	CASSVEGGTDYYGYTF	TGTGCCAGCAGCGTAGAAGGCGGGACAGATTACTATGGCTACACCTTC
.	TRBV7-6	once	TRBJ2-3	CASSLYPGADTQYF	TGTGCCAGCAGCTTGTATCCGGGAGCAGATACGCAGTATTTT
.	TRBV7-2	.	TRBJ2-5	CASSLTTGYQETQYF	TGTGCCAGCAGCTTAACGACCGGGTACCAAGAGACCCAGTACTTC
.	TRBV11-2	.	TRBJ2-2	CASSLGSWRGVNTGELFF	TGTGCCAGCAGCTTAGGTAGTTGGAGGGGAGTGAACACCGGGGAGCTGTTTTTT
.	TRBV9	few	TRBJ1-4	CASSQTGLGEKLFF	TGTGCCAGCAGCCAAACAGGGTTGGGAGAAAAACTGTTTTTT
TRBD2	TRBV7-9	once	TRBJ2-1	CASSPGTSLHEQFF	TGTGCCAGCAGCCCCGGGACTAGCCTACATGAGCAGTTCTTC
.	TRBV7-9	.	TRBJ1-1	CASSPAFRDLNTEAFF	TGTGCCAGCAGCCCCGCGTTCAGGGATCTGAACACTGAAGCTTTCTTT
.	TRBV27	.	TRBJ2-3	CASSVNRDGTDTQYF	TGTGCCAGCAGTGTAAACAGGGACGGCACAGATACGCAGTATTTT
TRBD2	TRBV6-5	.	TRBJ2-3	CASSYGWRETQYF	TGTGCCAGCAGTTACGGTTGGCGGGAGACGCAGTATTTT
TRBD2	TRBV5-1	.	TRBJ2-3	CASSPNTASRERTDTQYF	TGCGCCAGCAGCCCGAACACAGCCTCGCGGGAGAGGACAGATACGCAGTATTTT
TRBD1	TRBV18	.	TRBJ2-7	CASSPRDRGNYEQYF	TGTGCCAGCTCACCACGCGACAGGGGGAACTACGAGCAGTACTTC